These T cell receptor beta chains were read from a single sample in a study of T cell responses to AZD1222 COVID-19 vaccine. Assay used: immunoSEQ multiplex PCR; TCRdb lists only in-frame clones, some missing. The repertoire consists of under 95,000 clones, with 75% to 90% occurring once and the leading ten covering about 15%. Sequences were derived from peripheral blood, sampled on day 0 of AZD1222 vaccination. The receptors were gathered from an adult in good health. The CDR3 runs from the conserved cysteine through the conserved F or W. The order of the fields is D gene, clone size, J gene, V gene, CDR3 protein, CDR3 DNA. A D gene is named only where the DNA matches it firmly. Clone size is stated in some rows and not others, as once, few, many or a class when expanded.

TRBD1 | . | TRBJ1-1 | TRBV5-1 | CASSQQGASLGTEAFF | TGCGCCAGCAGCCAACAGGGGGCCTCCCTTGGGACTGAAGCTTTCTTT
. | . | TRBJ1-3 | TRBV18 | CASSRDKGNTIYF | TGTGCCAGCTCAAGGGACAAGGGGAACACCATATATTTT
. | . | TRBJ1-1 | TRBV11-3 | CASSSLVHTEAFF | TGTGCCAGCAGCTCGTTGGTTCACACTGAAGCTTTCTTT
. | once | TRBJ1-1 | TRBV5-1 | CASSLDSTPLEAFF | TGCGCCAGCAGCTTAGACAGTACCCCTCTTGAAGCTTTCTTT
. | . | TRBJ1-2 | TRBV28 | CASRTGTLGYTF | TGTGCCAGCAGAACCGGGACCTTAGGCTACACCTTC
. | . | TRBJ1-2 | TRBV5-4 | CASTSPSYGYTF | TGTGCCAGCACTTCGCCTAGCTATGGCTACACCTTC
TRBD2 | . | TRBJ2-7 | TRBV7-9 | CASSRGLAGGPEQYF | TGTGCCAGCAGCAGGGGACTAGCGGGAGGCCCCGAGCAGTACTTC
. | . | TRBJ1-1 | TRBV7-9 | CASSLDPMYIAFF | TGTGCCAGCAGCTTAGATCCTATGTATATAGCTTTCTTT
. | . | TRBJ2-7 | TRBV21-1 | CAGLGVTYEQYF | TGTGCCGGTCTGGGGGTGACCTACGAGCAGTACTTC
TRBD1 | . | TRBJ1-3 | TRBV6-5 | CASKGQGISGNTIYF | TGTGCCAGCAAGGGACAGGGGATCTCTGGAAACACCATATATTTT
TRBD1 | . | TRBJ1-1 | TRBV7-9 | CASSLQGGSVTEAFF | TGTGCCAGCAGCTTGCAGGGGGGATCGGTTACTGAAGCTTTCTTT
. | . | TRBJ1-2 | TRBV19 | CASSFGGAIYGYTF | TGTGCCAGTAGCTTCGGGGGGGCAATCTATGGCTACACCTTC
. | . | TRBJ1-2 | TRBV16 | CASSQSGGISSGYTF | TGTGCCAGCAGCCAATCAGGGGGGATTTCTAGTGGCTACACCTTC
TRBD2 | . | TRBJ2-7 | TRBV3-1/TRBV3-2 | CASSQDIGTSAYEQYF | TGTGCCAGCAGCCAAGATATTGGGACTAGCGCCTACGAGCAGTACTTC
. | . | TRBJ1-3 | TRBV5-1 | CASSGGGRRNTIYF | TGCGCCAGCAGCGGAGGGGGACGAAGGAACACCATATATTTT
TRBD2 | few | TRBJ2-7 | TRBV5-4 | CASSLSSGSVYEQYF | TGTGCCAGCAGCTTATCTAGCGGGAGTGTCTACGAGCAGTACTTC
. | . | TRBJ2-5 | TRBV29-1 | CSVSPSGGRGETQYF | TGCAGCGTTTCTCCAAGCGGAGGGCGAGGAGAGACCCAGTACTTC
. | . | TRBJ1-1 | TRBV5-6 | CASSLGGGWNTEAFF | TGTGCCAGCAGCCTTGGTGGGGGCTGGAACACTGAAGCTTTCTTT
. | once | TRBJ1-6 | TRBV30 | CAWSEDSNSPLHF | TGTGCCTGGAGTGAAGACAGTAATTCACCCCTCCACTTT
TRBD1 | . | TRBJ2-7 | TRBV18 | CASSPPGRFGTGASYEQYF | TGTGCCAGCTCACCCCCTGGCAGGTTCGGGACAGGGGCCTCCTACGAGCAGTACTTC
. | . | TRBJ1-1 | TRBV14 | CASSQEGSTEAFF | TGTGCCAGCAGCCAAGAAGGGAGCACTGAAGCTTTCTTT
. | . | TRBJ2-5 | TRBV3-1/TRBV3-2 | CASSQFRETQYF | TGTGCCAGCAGCCAATTCAGAGAGACCCAGTACTTC
TRBD1 | few | TRBJ1-5 | TRBV6-2/TRBV6-3 | CASSFYPGQMNQPQHF | TGTGCCAGCAGCTTCTACCCGGGACAGATGAATCAGCCCCAGCATTTT
. | once | TRBJ2-1 | TRBV9 | CASSVVGGSYNEQFF | TGTGCCAGCAGCGTGGTGGGGGGCTCCTACAATGAGCAGTTCTTC
. | . | TRBJ1-2 | TRBV5-1 | CASSLGQLYGYTF | TGCGCCAGCAGCTTGGGACAGCTATACGGCTACACCTTC
. | . | TRBJ2-3 | TRBV7-2 | CASSSRLRFTDTQYF | TGTGCCAGCAGCTCCCGACTCCGGTTCACAGATACGCAGTATTTT
TRBD1 | . | TRBJ1-1 | TRBV28 | CASTTGTGVTEAFF | TGTGCCAGCACAACCGGGACAGGGGTAACTGAAGCTTTCTTT
. | . | TRBJ2-6 | TRBV27 | CASSPTAVGANVLTF | TGTGCCAGCAGCCCCACAGCCGTAGGGGCCAACGTCCTGACTTTC
. | . | TRBJ2-5 | TRBV6-2/TRBV6-3 | CASSRPSASQETQYF | TGTGCCAGCAGCCGTCCTAGCGCATCCCAAGAGACCCAGTACTTC
TRBD1 | . | TRBJ1-4 | TRBV19 | CASSLDRDEKLFF | TGTGCCAGTAGTCTCGACAGGGACGAAAAACTGTTTTTT
TRBD2 | . | TRBJ2-3 | TRBV5-4 | CASSRLAGGHGDTQYF | TGTGCCAGCAGCCGATTAGCGGGAGGCCACGGAGATACGCAGTATTTT
. | . | TRBJ1-4 | TRBV30 | CACDGPARLLEKLFF | TGTGCCTGTGATGGCCCAGCAAGACTCCTTGAAAAACTGTTTTTT
. | once | TRBJ1-2 | TRBV9 | CASSESFGGRGYTF | TGTGCCAGCAGCGAAAGTTTCGGCGGTCGTGGCTACACCTTC
TRBD2 | . | TRBJ2-1 | TRBV18 | CASSPIGGSSYNEQFF | TGTGCCAGCTCACCAATAGGCGGGAGCTCCTACAATGAGCAGTTCTTC
. | . | TRBJ2-1 | TRBV28 | CASSLPAPAGSSYNEQFF | TGTGCCAGCAGTCTCCCGGCCCCCGCGGGTAGCTCCTACAATGAGCAGTTCTTC
. | . | TRBJ1-2 | TRBV3-1/TRBV3-2 | CASSPQISLNYGYTF | TGTGCCAGCAGCCCCCAAATAAGCCTGAACTATGGCTACACCTTC
TRBD2 | . | TRBJ2-3 | TRBV13 | CASSSRISGRYDTQYF | TGTGCCAGCAGCTCCCGGATTAGCGGGAGATATGATACGCAGTATTTT
TRBD2 | . | TRBJ2-7 | TRBV5-1 | CASSSGRGLEQYF | TGCGCCAGCAGCTCCGGGAGGGGGTTAGAGCAGTACTTC
. | once | TRBJ2-4 | TRBV9 | CASSVGGAPVLAKNIQYF | TGTGCCAGCAGCGTAGGGGGGGCCCCCGTCTTAGCCAAAAACATTCAGTACTTC
TRBD1 | . | TRBJ1-6 | TRBV27 | CASSQDRAKSPLHF | TGTGCCAGCAGTCAAGACAGGGCTAAGTCACCCCTCCACTTT